This paragraph reports one T cell receptor (beta chain). What this receptor recognizes is not known. The junction and the germline gene differ at one end; a read error may be behind it. RNA was isolated from bulk, unsorted tissue, and RNA quality was assessed with a NanoDrop ND-1000 and an Agilent 2100. All donors had newly diagnosed lung cancer, had not received prior chemotherapy, and were admitted for thoracic surgery in China between August and November 2014. Patients who had received previous radiotherapy or chemotherapy, or who had another concurrent cancer, were excluded from the study. Pieces of surgical tissue measuring about 1-2 cm3 were kept in RNAlater solution and stored at -80 degrees C until use. The entry originates in a study of tumor and adjacent non-tumor tissue in lung cancer (dated by TCRdb to the late 2010s). Regarding the complete study: Patients with adenocarcinoma (about twelve), squamous cell carcinoma (2) and small cell lung cancer (1) were included in the cohort. The approximately 15 enrolled patients, of whom 10 were men and 5 were women, were aged 31 to 76 years and were diagnosed with TNM stage I to III disease. Using bulk TCRbeta repertoires from some 16 lung cancer patients, the study set lung tumor tissue side by side with matched distant non-tumor lung tissue. TCRbeta CDR3 sequencing was performed on a few dozen paired specimens, with one tumor sample and one normal lung sample collected per patient. In total, sequencing yielded 125,075,908 productive TCRbeta reads, which works out to an average of about 4.2 million reads per sample. Points the paper makes about the study in general: Neither the sequencing platform nor unique molecular identifiers are named or mentioned anywhere in the methods. Tumor tissue showed significantly higher TCR diversity (inverse Simpson) than normal lung tissue, at 431.37 vs 166.20 (P = 0.0075, Mann-Whitney U test). TCR diversity was significantly higher in younger patients, and greater tumor TCR diversity was associated with shorter overall survival and shorter disease-free survival. Because peripheral blood was not sequenced, blood TCRbeta repertoires in the lung cancer patients of the study were not examined. With only about 14 patients in the cohort, the authors noted that larger samples and more detailed clinical data are needed. The top 100 clones made up a significantly larger cumulative share of the repertoire in normal lung than in tumor tissue.

The CDR3 numbers 18 residues from cysteine through phenylalanine. Solely the CDR3 DNA is kept, with 54 bases framed from the first base. From a lookup of the germline V gene, CDR1 and CDR2 are MNHEY and SVGEGT. Library construction relied on multiplex PCR. This sample was sequenced with an Illumina HiSeq 2500. TCRbeta libraries were constructed through three rounds of nested PCR with primers (Table S4) according to protocols adapted from ARM-PCR. Before sequencing, PCR products in the 200-500 bp range were cut out of the gel and cleaned up using the QIAquick gel extraction kit. From the authors' description of their analysis: Reads were cleaned with Trimmomatic, merged with FLASH into complete CDR3 sequences, and assigned to V(D)J germline segments with MiTCR. VDJtools was used to compute clonal diversity as the inverse Simpson's index. Productive reads were defined as in-frame sequences without a premature stop codon. TCRdb trimmed public reads at Q25 via fastp, called clones via MiXCR and kept in-frame beta chains. Merged by CDR3 protein, the rows form single entries marked with the most common genes and DNA. These V and J calls are TCRdb output, not the study's own analysis. The sample contains more than 70,000 distinct CDR3 sequences, around two thirds of them found a single time. The ten largest account for about 15% of the sample.

The sequencing input was lung tumor tissue. The chain is made from TRBV6-2 or TRBV6-3 and TRBJ1-5; no confident D gene assignment can be made. The TCR comes from a man in his 70s with non-small cell lung cancer. The DNA sequence follows: TGTGTCAGCAGTTATGGCGGTCCCTCCGGCGGCGGCAATCAGCCCCAGCATTTT. Translated, it gives CVSSYGGPSGGGNQPQHF.